This is a list of T cell receptor beta chains from one sample in a study of beta chain features in type 1 diabetes. Profiled with immunoSEQ multiplex PCR; TCRdb holds only in-frame clones, not every one. The sample contains about 660,000 clones, roughly an eighth of which appear only once. The sample was naive CD4+ T cells from blood. These receptors came from a man aged 18 to 30 with type 1 diabetes. Both conserved end residues are part of each CDR3. D genes are given only for firm matches. For some rows the clone size is stated as once, few or many, or as a class when expanded; others skip it.

len	j_gene	v_gene	abundance	d_gene	CDR3aa	CDR3nt
14	TRBJ1-2	TRBV18	few	NA	CASSPPGLGYGYTF	TGTGCCAGCTCACCACCAGGATTGGGCTATGGCTACACCTTC
14	TRBJ1-2	TRBV7-9	NA	NA	CASWRATDNYGYTF	TGTGCCAGCTGGAGGGCCACCGATAACTATGGCTACACCTTC
15	TRBJ2-7	TRBV5-6	NA	NA	CASSDSARLSYEQYF	TGTGCCAGCAGTGACAGTGCTCGACTTTCCTACGAGCAGTACTTC
14	TRBJ1-3	TRBV5-4	NA	NA	CASSFSRSGNTIYF	TGTGCCAGCAGCTTTTCCCGGTCTGGAAACACCATATATTTT
15	TRBJ2-7	TRBV7-2	NA	TRBD2	CASSSKGLGLYEQYF	TGTGCCAGCAGCTCGAAGGGACTAGGGCTCTACGAGCAGTACTTC
14	TRBJ2-5	TRBV5-1	NA	TRBD1	CASSLDRGRETQYF	TGCGCCAGCAGCTTGGACAGGGGCCGGGAGACCCAGTACTTC
14	TRBJ2-7	TRBV2	NA	NA	CASRAGGSTYEQYF	TGTGCCAGCCGGGCAGGGGGGAGTACCTACGAGCAGTACTTC
13	TRBJ2-5	TRBV9	few	NA	CASSVVSGETQYF	TGTGCCAGCAGCGTAGTTTCAGGAGAGACCCAGTACTTC
16	TRBJ2-7	TRBV30	few	NA	CAWSVRNRVESYEQYF	TGTGCCTGGAGTGTACGAAACAGGGTCGAATCCTACGAGCAGTACTTC
13	TRBJ1-6	TRBV7-9	NA	NA	CASSLVDNSPLHF	TGTGCCAGCAGCTTAGTGGACAATTCACCCCTCCACTTT
14	TRBJ2-7	TRBV2	few	NA	CASSSATGSYEQYF	TGTGCCAGCAGTTCAGCGACAGGTTCCTACGAGCAGTACTTC
18	TRBJ2-2	TRBV30	NA	NA	CAWRVLRRTAPGTGELFF	TGTGCCTGGAGAGTGCTCAGACGGACAGCCCCAGGGACCGGGGAGCTGTTTTTT
11	TRBJ2-7	TRBV7-9	NA	NA	CASSRGYEQYF	TGTGCCAGCAGCCGCGGGTACGAGCAGTACTTC
14	TRBJ1-5	TRBV4-3	few	NA	CASSQDRKGQPQHF	TGCGCCAGCAGCCAAGATCGGAAGGGTCAGCCCCAGCATTTT
17	TRBJ2-3	TRBV9	NA	NA	CASSVGGNRAYTDTQYF	TGTGCCAGCAGCGTAGGAGGCAACAGGGCCTACACAGATACGCAGTATTTT
17	TRBJ2-3	TRBV28	NA	TRBD2	CASSSSGLAGEGDTQYF	TGTGCCAGCAGTTCCTCTGGACTAGCGGGAGAAGGGGATACGCAGTATTTT
16	TRBJ2-5	TRBV4-3	NA	TRBD2	CASSQDYGGAAETQYF	TGCGCCAGCAGCCAAGATTACGGGGGGGCGGCAGAGACCCAGTACTTC
14	TRBJ2-4	TRBV30	few	TRBD2	CAWHTKREQNIQYF	TGTGCCTGGCATACGAAGCGGGAGCAAAACATTCAGTACTTC
14	TRBJ2-3	TRBV7-6	few	NA	CASSLSESTDTQYF	TGTGCCAGCAGCTTAAGTGAGAGCACAGATACGCAGTATTTT
15	TRBJ2-7	TRBV23-1	once	TRBD1	CASTSGQAESYEQYF	TGCGCCAGCACCTCTGGACAGGCGGAATCCTACGAGCAGTACTTC
16	TRBJ2-3	TRBV5-4	NA	NA	CASSLVGGGGPDTQYF	TGTGCCAGCAGCTTGGTGGGGGGCGGAGGGCCAGATACGCAGTATTTT
15	TRBJ2-4	TRBV7-2	NA	NA	CASSLEPITQNIQYF	TGTGCCAGCAGCTTAGAACCCATCACCCAAAACATTCAGTACTTC
16	TRBJ1-4	TRBV4-3	NA	TRBD1	CASSQTGLGPNEKLFF	TGCGCCAGCAGCCAGACAGGGCTAGGCCCTAATGAAAAACTGTTTTTT